These T cell receptor beta chains were read from a single sample in a study of blood T cell repertoires in COVID-19. Profiled with immunoSEQ multiplex PCR; TCRdb holds only in-frame clones, not every one. The profile shows more than 130,000 clones, roughly 86% of them singletons. Sequenced sample: peripheral blood. The origin of the receptors is a man aged 45 to 65 with active or convalescent COVID-19. CDR3s include the opening cysteine and the closing phenylalanine or tryptophan. A D gene is named only where the DNA matches it firmly. Size tells how often a clone was seen (once, few, many) or the class of an expanded clone, and some rows leave it out.

d_gene	abundance	v_gene	j_gene	CDR3aa	CDR3nt
TRBD2	-	TRBV27	TRBJ2-1	CASSPGGYNEQFF	TGTGCCTCCAGTCCGGGGGGCTACAATGAGCAGTTCTTC
-	-	TRBV30	TRBJ1-5	CAWARTGNQPQHF	TGTGCCTGGGCTAGGACTGGCAATCAGCCCCAGCATTTT
-	-	TRBV19	TRBJ2-7	CASSIRGYEQYF	TGTGCCAGTAGTATTCGGGGCTACGAGCAGTACTTC
TRBD2	-	TRBV19	TRBJ2-2	CASSMSSGARGTGELFF	TGTGCCAGTAGTATGTCTAGCGGGGCCCGAGGCACCGGGGAGCTGTTTTTT
-	-	TRBV6-5	TRBJ2-6	CASSPRSSGANVLTF	TGTGCCAGCAGTCCTCGGAGCTCTGGGGCCAACGTCCTGACTTTC
TRBD1	few	TRBV27	TRBJ2-1	CASSYGRKGQGYNEQFF	TGTGCCAGCAGTTATGGGCGGAAGGGACAGGGATACAATGAGCAGTTCTTC
-	-	TRBV7-2	TRBJ1-4	CASSLAGGEGEKLFF	TGTGCCAGCAGCTTAGCAGGGGGAGAAGGAGAAAAACTGTTTTTT
-	-	TRBV28	TRBJ1-1	CASSTLPGFMNTEAFF	TGTGCCAGCAGCACCCTGCCAGGCTTTATGAACACTGAAGCTTTCTTT
-	-	TRBV18	TRBJ2-1	CASSPPMGSGRREEQFF	TGTGCCAGCTCACCACCGATGGGAAGTGGGAGGAGAGAGGAGCAGTTCTTC
TRBD2	-	TRBV11-3	TRBJ2-7	CASSSPGLGSGEQYF	TGTGCCAGCAGCTCCCCGGGACTAGGATCAGGAGAGCAGTACTTC
-	-	TRBV5-6	TRBJ1-4	CASSYRSYFNEKLFF	TGTGCCAGCAGTTACAGGAGCTACTTTAATGAAAAACTGTTTTTT
TRBD2	-	TRBV11-2	TRBJ2-1	CASSLLLAGATFF	TGTGCCAGCAGCTTATTGCTAGCGGGAGCCACGTTCTTC
TRBD1	-	TRBV4-2	TRBJ2-2	CASSQEGQGPTGELFF	TGTGCCAGCAGCCAGGAGGGACAGGGGCCAACCGGGGAGCTGTTTTTT
-	once	TRBV12-5	TRBJ1-2	CASGLVPGVDGYTF	TGTGCTAGTGGTTTGGTTCCGGGGGTCGATGGCTACACCTTC
TRBD2	-	TRBV19	TRBJ2-1	CASTTSGTKQLYNEQFF	TGTGCCAGTACAACTAGCGGGACCAAACAGTTATACAATGAGCAGTTCTTC
-	-	TRBV11-3	TRBJ1-2	CASSYQQGSGYTF	TGTGCCAGCAGCTATCAACAGGGAAGTGGCTACACCTTC
TRBD2	once	TRBV11-2	TRBJ2-1	CASSLEASGSTEQFF	TGTGCCAGCAGCTTAGAGGCTAGCGGGAGCACTGAGCAGTTCTTC
TRBD2	-	TRBV7-6	TRBJ2-3	CASSQRRASGIYSDTQYF	TGTGCCAGCAGCCAAAGGCGGGCTAGCGGGATCTATTCAGATACGCAGTATTTT
TRBD1	once	TRBV6-5	TRBJ2-7	CASSPGQGVWEQYF	TGTGCCAGCAGTCCGGGACAGGGGGTATGGGAGCAGTACTTC
-	-	TRBV28	TRBJ1-4	CASSLGGPPNEKLFF	TGTGCCAGCAGTTTAGGGGGCCCTCCTAATGAAAAACTGTTTTTT
TRBD2	-	TRBV5-1	TRBJ2-5	CASSFETSSETQYF	TGCGCCAGCAGCTTCGAGACTAGCTCGGAGACCCAGTACTTC
TRBD2	-	TRBV27	TRBJ2-1	CASSLRLAGVGDEQFF	TGTGCCAGCAGTTTACGGCTAGCGGGAGTCGGGGATGAGCAGTTCTTC
-	-	TRBV27	TRBJ1-5	CASSTGTPPNQPQHF	TGTGCCAGCAGTACCGGGACACCCCCAAATCAGCCCCAGCATTTT